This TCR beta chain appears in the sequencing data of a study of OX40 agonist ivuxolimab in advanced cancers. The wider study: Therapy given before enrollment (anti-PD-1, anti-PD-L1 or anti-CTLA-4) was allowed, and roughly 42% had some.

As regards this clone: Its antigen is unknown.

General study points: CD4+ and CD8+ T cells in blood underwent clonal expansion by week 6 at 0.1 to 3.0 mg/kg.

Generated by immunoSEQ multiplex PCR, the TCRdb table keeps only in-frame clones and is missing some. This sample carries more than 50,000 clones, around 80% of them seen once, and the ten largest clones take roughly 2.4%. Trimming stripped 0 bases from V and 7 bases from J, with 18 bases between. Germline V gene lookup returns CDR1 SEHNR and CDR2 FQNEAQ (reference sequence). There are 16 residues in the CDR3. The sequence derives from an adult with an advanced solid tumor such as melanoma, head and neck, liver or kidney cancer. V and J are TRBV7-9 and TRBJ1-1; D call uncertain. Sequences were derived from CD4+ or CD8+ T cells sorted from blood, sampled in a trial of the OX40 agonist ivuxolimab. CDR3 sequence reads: CASSLASPGSLFEAFF. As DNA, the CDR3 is TGTGCCAGCAGCTTAGCCAGCCCCGGGTCTCTCTTTGAAGCTTTCTTT.